This T cell receptor beta chain was documented in a study of blood T cell repertoires in COVID-19. At the level of the study: T cells, B-cell-depleted T cells, or PBMCs supplied cDNA or gDNA.

Those who participated ranged in age from roughly 18 to 89 years and resided in about two dozen US areas. Recovery meant two consecutive negative NP/OP PCR tests, professional clearance, or resolved symptoms. As processed by the authors: Nucleated cell counts were estimated from reference gene primer amplification. Sequencing was performed with immunoSEQ multiplex PCR; in TCRdb, only in-frame clones are kept and a portion is missing. The DNA gave D and trimming, while V, J and clone size come from that table. The sample lists a few hundred thousand clones; roughly 88% were seen once. Input material: PBMCs or T cells enriched from blood (not recorded which). This TCR derives from a woman in her 30s who had recovered from COVID-19.

The CDR3 coding sequence is TGCGCCAGCAGCCAATTTAATACAGGGGTAATCTATGGCTACACCTTC. It translates to CASSQFNTGVIYGYTF. This chain links TRBV4-3 with TRBJ1-2; 7 bases agree with TRBD1. Germline assignment: CDR1 LGHNA and CDR2 YSLEER. The ends lost 2 bases at V and 4 bases at J; junction bases unmatched: 10. There are 16 residues in the CDR3.